This T cell receptor (beta chain) comes out of a study of glioma-infiltrating T cells after dendritic cell vaccination. Study overall: Between the early 2000s and the early 2010s, patients got autologous tumor lysate-pulsed dendritic cell vaccines.

This clone turned up a few times. The data were produced by immunoSEQ multiplex PCR, yet TCRdb's version contains in-frame clones alone and is incomplete. The sample includes 35,000 to 40,000 clones, about 80% of them seen just once. Germline assignment: CDR1 SGDLS and CDR2 YYNGEE. There are 15 residues in the CDR3. V gave up 0 bases and J gave up 1 base; unmatched junction bases: 4. The origin of this receptor is a human donor with glioblastoma. The chain employs TRBV9 and TRBJ2-7, with 7 bases fitting TRBD1. Sequenced material: blood, taken before dendritic cell vaccination. The CDR3 DNA reads as TGTGCCAGCAGCGTAGGGCAGGGGGTGTCCTACGAGCAGTACTTC. This gives the protein CASSVGQGVSYEQYF.